What follows are 29 T cell receptor beta chains derived from one specimen sequenced in a study of T cell responses to AZD1222 COVID-19 vaccine. Profiling relied on immunoSEQ multiplex PCR, and the TCRdb table lists in-frame clones only, not all of them. The repertoire holds 150,000 or so clones, with roughly 89% as singletons. The sequences come from peripheral blood, collected on day 0 of AZD1222 vaccination. These receptors originate from an adult in good health.

The chain links TRBV29-1 to TRBJ2-7; 8 bases map to TRBD1. Germline assignment: CDR1 SQVTM and CDR2 ANQGSEA. CDR3 length equals 15 residues. After removal of 3 bases from V and 1 base from J, the junction contained 8 bases not matched to a gene. DNA of the CDR3: TGCAGCGTTGATGGGGCAGGGGGCTTATCCTACGAGCAGTACTTC. This sequence encodes CSVDGAGGLSYEQYF.

J is TRBJ2-2 and V is TRBV7-2; possible D gene TRBD1, 6 bases. CDR3 length equals 16 residues. Germline CDR1 reads SGHTA; CDR2 reads FQGNSA. Deletions cut 1 base from V and 0 bases from J, with 9 bases between. The CDR3 sequence: CASSLERTANTGELFF. The DNA of the CDR3 is TGTGCCAGCAGCTTAGAGAGGACAGCGAACACCGGGGAGCTGTTTTTT.

This sequence joins TRBV7-9 and TRBJ1-2; no firm D call. This CDR3 region has 12 residues. CDR1 is SEHNR, CDR2 FQNEAQ, per germline (reference sequence). Deletions cut 3 bases from V and 2 bases from J, with 4 bases between. Here the CDR3 DNA reads TGTGCCAGCAGCTTGGAGAACTATGGCTACACCTTC. Translated, it gives CASSLENYGYTF.

The CDR3, as DNA: TGTGCCAGCAGCCTTAGCGGGGGGGAAGGCCATGGCTACACCTTC. It encodes CASSLSGGEGHGYTF. The chain combines TRBV3-1 (or the pseudogene TRBV3-2) with TRBJ1-2; the D gene is possibly TRBD1 (5 bases). This CDR3 is built from 15 residues. Looked up from germline, CDR1 is LGHDT and CDR2 is YNNKEL (reference sequence). The ends were cut back, 4 bases at V and 6 bases at J, with 18 bases in the middle.

V is TRBV30 and J is TRBJ1-1; 9 bases fit TRBD1. V lost 1 base and J lost 1; bases outside the gene matches: 4. The CDR3 consists of 15 residues. Germline CDR1 is GTSNPN and CDR2 is SVGIG (reference sequence). The CDR3 coding sequence is TGTGCCTGGAGTGACAGGGGGCGGGGGAACACTGAAGCTTTCTTT. Its translation is CAWSDRGRGNTEAFF.

The rearrangement uses TRBV24-1 and TRBJ2-1; 9 bases map to TRBD1. V shed 4 bases, J shed 6 bases, and the junction held 9 bases outside the gene matches. The CDR3 sequence is 16 residues long. The germline V gene has CDR1 KGHDR and CDR2 SFDVKD. In DNA, the CDR3 is TGTGCCACCAGTGAGGGAAGGACAGGGGCAATCAATGAGCAGTTCTTC. Translation: CATSEGRTGAINEQFF.

This chain joins TRBV7-2 and TRBJ2-3; maybe TRBD2 (6 bases). CDR1 and CDR2 from the germline V gene are SGHTA and FQGNSA. The V end lost 3 bases, the J end lost 5 bases, and 9 bases lay between the germline ends. The CDR3 loop spans 13 amino acids. CDR3 coding DNA: TGTGCCAGCAGCTTTTTGCGGGGAGATACGCAGTATTTT. Protein product: CASSFLRGDTQYF. The full variable domain, its missing parts supplied by reference TRBV7-2 and TRBJ2-3, is GAGVSQSPSNKVTEKGKDVELRCDPISGHTALYWYRQSLGQGLEFLIYFQGNSAPDKSGLPSDRFSAERTGGSVSTLTIQRTQQEDSAVYLCASSFLRGDTQYFGPGTRLTVL.

This clone is a singleton in its sample. The V gene is TRBV4-1, the J gene TRBJ2-3; D gene uncertain. With 1 base removed from V and 3 bases from J, the gap between germline ends came to 8 bases. The CDR3 is 14 amino acids. Germline V gene sequence: CDR1 MGHRA, CDR2 YSYEKL. DNA of the CDR3: TGCGCCAGCAGCCAAGGCCCCAGAACAGATACGCAGTATTTT. Translated: CASSQGPRTDTQYF.

This clone has just one count. V is TRBV9 and J is TRBJ2-2; TRBD1 might be the D (5 bases). Deletions cut 2 bases from V and 4 bases from J, with 15 bases between. This CDR3 region has 16 residues. Germline V gene data show CDR1 as SGDLS and CDR2 as YYNGEE. In nucleotides, the CDR3 is TGTGCCAGCAGCGTCGTAGCAGGGCGGATCACCGGGGAGCTGTTTTTT. Translating gives CASSVVAGRITGELFF.

The rearrangement joins TRBV27 to TRBJ1-2; TRBD1 matches at 8 bases. The CDR3 is 14 amino acids. V lost 5 bases to trimming and J lost 5 bases; unmatched junction nucleotides: 7. CDR1 is MNHEY and CDR2 is SMNVEV in the germline V gene (reference sequence). The CDR3 sequence: CASSPWTGIYGYTF. The DNA of the CDR3 is TGTGCCAGCAGTCCCTGGACAGGGATTTATGGCTACACCTTC.

The chain couples TRBV27 to TRBJ2-3; 10 bases match TRBD1. The germline CDR1 and CDR2 sequences are MNHEY and SMNVEV (reference sequence). The CDR3 consists of 15 residues. Unmatched junction bases numbered 3, after V lost 2 bases and J lost 4 bases. In DNA, the CDR3 is TGTGCCAGCAGTTTACGGGGACAGGGGCCAGATACGCAGTATTTT. As protein: CASSLRGQGPDTQYF.

The rearrangement joins TRBV4-2 to TRBJ1-2; tentatively, D is TRBD1 (5 bases). The V end was cut by 1 base, the J end by 6 bases, with 12 bases between. The CDR3 is made up of 14 amino acids. Per germline, CDR1 LGHNA and CDR2 YNFKEQ. The CDR3 sequence: CASSQVAGINGYTF. The CDR3 bases are TGTGCCAGCAGCCAAGTAGCAGGGATAAATGGCTACACCTTC.

The rearrangement uses TRBV4-2 and TRBJ1-3; D perhaps matches TRBD1 (5 bases). Trimming took 1 base from V and 0 from J, leaving 10 bases between them. CDR1 and CDR2 from the germline V gene are LGHNA and YNFKEQ. The CDR3 sequence is 16 residues long. CDR3 DNA sequence: TGTGCCAGCAGCCAAGCCGACAGCAGCTCTGGAAACACCATATATTTT. The encoded protein is CASSQADSSSGNTIYF.

The CDR3: CATGNGGTEAFF. CDR3 DNA: TGTGCCACCGGGAATGGGGGCACTGAAGCTTTCTTT. The chain links TRBV24-1 to TRBJ1-1; possible D gene TRBD1, 5 bases. Germline assignment: CDR1 KGHDR and CDR2 SFDVKD. Trimming took 9 bases from V and 4 from J, leaving 11 bases between them. The CDR3 consists of 12 residues.

V gene TRBV19 combines with J gene TRBJ1-4; D unresolved. V was trimmed by 4 bases and J by 4 bases, leaving 7 bases between them. Germline CDR1 and CDR2: LNHDA and SQIVND (reference sequence). There are 13 residues in the CDR3. The CDR3: CASSTGINEKLFF. CDR3 coding DNA: TGTGCCAGTAGTACCGGAATTAATGAAAAACTGTTTTTT.

The rearrangement uses TRBV29-1 and TRBJ2-3; TRBD2 agrees at 8 bases. Germline CDR1 and CDR2: SQVTM and ANQGSEA. The CDR3 length is 13 residues. Unmatched junction bases numbered 8, after V lost 6 bases and J lost 6 bases. CDR3 nucleotide sequence: TGCAGCGTGACGGGGGGGCGGATGGATACGCAGTATTTT. Protein sequence: CSVTGGRMDTQYF.

The chain couples TRBV5-1 to TRBJ2-1, with 10 positions matching TRBD1. Trimming removed 0 bases from V and 7 bases from J; junction bases left unmatched: 7. Germline CDR1 SGHRS, CDR2 YFSETQ. The CDR3 is 16 amino acids. This CDR3 reads CASSLAGGQGQNEQFF. In DNA, the CDR3 is TGCGCCAGCAGCTTGGCCGGGGGACAGGGGCAGAATGAGCAGTTCTTC.

The genes are TRBV19 and TRBJ1-1; D not certain. Trimming cost V 1 base and J 4 bases, with 7 bases left between them. The CDR3 sequence is 13 residues long. The germline CDR1 and CDR2 sequences are LNHDA and SQIVND (reference sequence). The CDR3 spells CASSIGGSTEAFF. In nucleotides, the CDR3 is TGTGCCAGTAGTATAGGCGGGAGCACTGAAGCTTTCTTT.

This clone was seen once. The V and J genes are TRBV4-1 and TRBJ1-5; D possibly corresponds to TRBD1 (6 bases). Trimming cost V 1 base and J 5 bases, with 15 bases left between them. The CDR3 runs 16 residues. CDR1 MGHRA and CDR2 YSYEKL come from the germline V gene. CDR3: CASSQVLKQGYQPQHF. The CDR3, as DNA: TGCGCCAGCAGCCAAGTCCTCAAACAGGGCTATCAGCCCCAGCATTTT.

This chain connects TRBV11-2 to TRBJ1-1, with D tentatively TRBD1 (5 bases). V shed 2 bases and J shed 3 bases, with 13 bases lying between them. Germline CDR1 SGHAT, CDR2 FQNNGV. The CDR3 has 15 amino acids. The chain's CDR3 is CASSLYGGGYTEAFF. CDR3 DNA: TGTGCCAGCAGCTTATATGGGGGGGGTTACACTGAAGCTTTCTTT.

V gene TRBV7-9 combines with J gene TRBJ1-5; TRBD1 matches 7 bases. This CDR3 comprises 14 residues. The trim removed 1 base at V and 6 bases at J, leaving 3 bases unmatched. CDR1 SEHNR and CDR2 FQNEAQ come from the germline V gene (reference sequence). The CDR3 loop is CASSLETGVQPQHF. The CDR3 nucleotides read TGTGCCAGCAGCTTAGAAACAGGGGTTCAGCCCCAGCATTTT. The full variable domain, completed using reference TRBV7-9 and TRBJ1-5, is DTGVSQNPRHKITKRGQNVTFRCDPISEHNRLYWYRQTLGQGPEFLTYFQNEAQLEKSRLLSDRFSAERPKGSFSTLEIQRTEQGDSAMYLCASSLETGVQPQHFGDGTRLSIL.

This chain uses TRBV10-3 with TRBJ1-5, with D possibly matching TRBD1 (6 bases). This CDR3 has 14 amino acids. In germline, CDR1 is ENHRY, CDR2 SYGVKD. The CDR3 coding sequence is TGTGCAACCCAAAACGAACAGGGTGGTCAGCCCCAGCATTTT. As protein: CATQNEQGGQPQHF.

This chain links TRBV5-1 with TRBJ2-1; D possibly corresponds to TRBD2 (5 bases). The CDR3 is 14 residues long. Deletions cut 6 bases from V and 1 base from J, with 11 bases between. Germline values: CDR1 SGHRS, CDR2 YFSETQ. The CDR3 is CASTGPGSYNEQFF. The CDR3 bases are TGCGCCAGCACCGGGCCGGGATCCTACAATGAGCAGTTCTTC.

This clone was picked up one time. The chain links TRBV9 to TRBJ1-1; D is possibly TRBD1 (5 bases). CDR3 length equals 14 residues. CDR1 SGDLS and CDR2 YYNGEE come from the germline V gene. V gave up 3 bases and J gave up 5 bases, with 14 bases separating them. CDR3 protein: CASSELSGGTEAFF. The DNA of the CDR3 is TGTGCCAGCAGCGAACTTAGCGGGGGTACTGAAGCTTTCTTT.

The chain joins TRBV10-3 to TRBJ2-7; 7 nucleotides align to TRBD1. Germline V gene sequence: CDR1 ENHRY, CDR2 SYGVKD. V lost 4 bases to trimming and J lost 7 bases; unmatched junction nucleotides: 7. This CDR3 is built from 13 residues. The CDR3 DNA sequence: TGTGCCATCAGTGCCCGACAGGGTCCGGAGCAGTACTTC. Translation gives CAISARQGPEQYF.

The chain carries TRBV9 and TRBJ1-1; 9 bases match TRBD1. The CDR3 has 16 amino acids. V shed 4 bases and J 4 bases; nucleotides not matched to a gene: 11. Germline V gives CDR1 SGDLS, CDR2 YYNGEE. This CDR3 reads CASSPGQGYFGTEAFF. The CDR3 DNA reads as TGTGCCAGCAGCCCGGGACAGGGTTATTTTGGCACTGAAGCTTTCTTT.

Here the CDR3 DNA reads TGTGCCAGCAGCCAAAAAGGGGGACCCGGGGCAGCTTTCTTT. It translates to CASSQKGGPGAAFF. The J gene is TRBJ1-1, the V gene TRBV3-1 (or the pseudogene TRBV3-2), with a weak D call TRBD1 (6 bases). The V gene's germline CDR1 is LGHDT and CDR2 YNNKEL (reference sequence). CDR3 length: 14 residues. The V end lost 2 bases, the J end lost 10 bases, and 17 bases lay between the germline ends.

The chain joins TRBV7-3 to TRBJ2-1; TRBD2 is a possible D gene (6 bases). V was clipped by 3 bases and J by 5 bases, with 8 bases between them. Germline CDR1 SGHTA, CDR2 FQGTGA. This CDR3 contains 13 residues. This chain's CDR3 is CASSFGGNNEQFF. CDR3 DNA sequence: TGTGCCAGCAGCTTTGGGGGGAACAATGAGCAGTTCTTC.

This clone was counted a single time. The chain uses TRBV29-1 and TRBJ2-7; maybe TRBD1 (6 bases). Germline V gene sequence: CDR1 SQVTM, CDR2 ANQGSEA. V was shortened by 6 bases and J by 4 bases, with 16 bases between the two germline ends. The length of the CDR3 is 13 residues. This chain's CDR3 is CSVGHRGRYEQYF. In DNA, the CDR3 is TGCAGCGTGGGACATAGGGGCCGGTACGAGCAGTACTTC.